This entry describes one T cell receptor beta chain. Its antigen is currently unknown. Measured with immunoSEQ multiplex PCR; TCRdb has only the in-frame clones, and not every one. The repertoire holds around 100,000 clones, with approximately 88% as singletons. This specimen comes from a study of identifying expanded T cells in peripheral blood. Regarding the study as a whole: Differentially abundant clones: roughly 1.2 between replicates, 16.4 at approximately two weeks, 19 to 20 at four. Across healthy donors, higher total template counts meant significantly greater roughly two-week count variance.

The V and J ends lost 0 bases and 6 bases respectively, with 12 bases between them. Looked up from germline, CDR1 is SEHNR and CDR2 is FQNEAQ (reference sequence). The CDR3 is 15 residues long. Collection occurred without any documented infections or immune events in donors. This chain connects TRBV7-9 to TRBJ2-1; D not resolved. Sequenced material: blood. The receptor was isolated from a person aged 18-70 years in good health. CDR3 loop: CASSLALWVSNEQFF. In DNA form, the CDR3 reads TGTGCCAGCAGCTTAGCTCTGTGGGTCAGCAATGAGCAGTTCTTC.